Reported below is one T cell receptor beta chain. Antigen unknown. Resections obtained during corrective heart surgery supplied the thymus tissue. Congenital heart defects were the reason for the corrective surgery that the donors, healthy Finnish infants, were having. This specimen belongs to a study of human thymus T cells. Regarding the study as a whole: Thymic and blood repertoires seemed to show skewed V and J gene use. Related work found strong thymic repertoire overlap between unrelated individuals.

Germline CDR1 is LGHNA and CDR2 is YSLEER. V dropped 0 bases and J dropped 2; count of bases not matched to a gene: 12. This CDR3 is built from 19 residues. Libraries were prepared by immunoSEQ multiplex PCR; TCRdb keeps only in-frame clonotypes and omits some of them. The sample has around 130,000 clones, around 94% seen once. The chain recombines TRBV4-3 with TRBJ2-5; 10 bases align to TRBD2. The clonotype was recovered from a boy in the first two years of life with a congenital heart defect but otherwise immunologically healthy. Sequencing was performed on thymus tissue. CDR3 region: CASSQEEERGGLEQETQYF. Written as DNA, the CDR3 is TGCGCCAGCAGCCAAGAGGAAGAGCGGGGGGGCTTAGAGCAAGAGACCCAGTACTTC.